A selection of T cell receptor beta chains follows, all from one sample in a study of tumor-infiltrating lymphocytes in primary liver carcinoma. Each CDR3 protein is one row after TCRdb ran MiXCR on the multiplex PCR reads. The sample has fewer than 90,000 distinct CDR3 sequences; approximately 77% are singletons. Sequencing was performed on liver tumor tissue from sampling region 1. The receptors were gathered from a man aged 40-49 years with primary liver carcinoma and hepatitis B virus infection. Each CDR3 is given with its conserved first and last residue. Each record gives: clone size, V gene, CDR3 length, D gene, J gene, CDR3 DNA, CDR3 protein. A D gene is named only where the DNA matches it firmly. The size entry is marked missing in some rows and otherwise reads once, few, many or a size class.

>.|TRBV6-1|14|.|TRBJ1-2
TGTGCCAGCCTCCTCAGGGTGGGAGTCTACGGCTACACCTTC
CASLLRVGVYGYTF
>.|TRBV5-4|14|.|TRBJ2-5
TGTGCCAGCAGCTTAGGGACTGACACGGGACACCAGTACTTC
CASSLGTDTGHQYF
>.|TRBV6-1|13|.|TRBJ2-7
TGTGCCAGCAGTGAATGGGGTTTCTACGATCAGTACTTT
CASSEWGFYDQYF
>.|TRBV11-2|15|.|TRBJ2-1
TGTGCCACCGGGCAAGATCAGCCATCCTACAATGAGCTATTCTTC
CATGQDQPSYNELFF
>.|TRBV2|15|TRBD2|TRBJ2-1
TGTGCCAGCATTATTGGTCTAGCGGGAAGGGATGAGCAGTTCTTC
CASIIGLAGRDEQFF
>.|TRBV11-2|15|TRBD2|TRBJ2-7
TGTGACAGCAGCTTAGGACTAGGACGGTCCTACGAGCAGTACTTC
CDSSLGLGRSYEQYF
>once|TRBV11-3|14|.|TRBJ1-1
TGTGCCAGCAGCTTAAGGGGGTATGGTACTGAAGCTTTCTTT
CASSLRGYGTEAFF
>many|TRBV5-5|18|TRBD2|TRBJ2-1
TGTGCCAGCAGCTTGCTGTCGGCTAGCGGGAGTTCCTACAATGAGCAGTTCTTC
CASSLLSASGSSYNEQFF
>few|TRBV11-2|15|TRBD2|TRBJ2-1
TGTGCCAGCAGCTTGCGACTAGCGGGAGTGGAAGAGCAGCTCTTC
CASSLRLAGVEEQLF
>many|TRBV5-6|14|.|TRBJ1-5
TGTGCCAGCAGCTCGCTGGGGGGGAATCAGCCCCAGCATTTT
CASSSLGGNQPQHF
>once|TRBV11-2|16|.|TRBJ2-5
TGTGCCAGCAACTTAGGGAGTAGCGGCTGGGGGGAGACCCAGTACTTC
CASNLGSSGWGETQYF
>.|TRBV6-1|17|TRBD1|TRBJ2-3
TGTGCCAGTAGTGCCGGACAGGGAATAGCAAGGACAGATATGCAGTATTTT
CASSAGQGIARTDMQYF
>.|TRBV29-1|15|TRBD1|TRBJ2-3
TGCAGCGTTGAACTTCCGGGACAGGGCCCTTATACGCAGTATTTT
CSVELPGQGPYTQYF
>.|TRBV6-1|17|.|TRBJ2-1
TGTGCCAGCAGAGGGGGGTCCTGGGCGGGAGAGGTGAATGAGCAGTTCTTC
CASRGGSWAGEVNEQFF
>many|TRBV30|13|.|TRBJ2-1
TGTGCCTGGAGTCCCCGGCGGGACAATGAGCAGTTCTTC
CAWSPRRDNEQFF
>.|TRBV5-4|14|.|TRBJ2-5
TGTGCCAGCAGTCCACCAGTGGCTATCTCGACCCAGTACTTC
CASSPPVAISTQYF
>.|TRBV19|14|.|TRBJ1-2
TGTGCCAGTAGTATCCCCGGGACGTCTTATGGCTACACCTTC
CASSIPGTSYGYTF
>.|TRBV4-2|16|TRBD2|TRBJ2-7
TGTGCCAACAGCCGAAACCTAGCGGGGCGATCCTACGAGCAGTACTTC
CANSRNLAGRSYEQYF
>.|TRBV12-3/TRBV12-4|18|TRBD2|TRBJ2-2
TGTACCAGCAGTTTAGATCGTCCTTTGGGACTAGGCACCGGGGAGCTGTTTTTT
CTSSLDRPLGLGTGELFF
>.|TRBV6-5|15|TRBD2|TRBJ2-2
TGTGCCAGCAGTTACGCAGTGGACGGCACCGGGAGGCTGTCTTTT
CASSYAVDGTGRLSF
>.|TRBV11-2|15|.|TRBJ1-2
TGTGCCAGCAGCTTAGTTCAGGGGATGAGGTACGGCTACACATTC
CASSLVQGMRYGYTF
>.|TRBV5-5|18|TRBD2|TRBJ2-1
TGTGCCAGCAGCTCGCTGTCGGCCAGCGGGAGTTCCTACAATGAGCAGTTCTTC
CASSSLSASGSSYNEQFF
>.|TRBV12-3/TRBV12-4|13|.|TRBJ2-1
TGTGCTAGCAGTCCGCATGGGTACGATGAGCAGTTCTTC
CASSPHGYDEQFF
>.|TRBV2|15|.|TRBJ2-7
TGTGCCTGCAGTGAAGAGGGTAACGGGACGATTGGGCAGTACTTC
CACSEEGNGTIGQYF
>.|TRBV28|15|.|TRBJ1-2
TGTGTCAGCAGTCCTGAACAGGCAGCTAACTATGGCTACACCTTC
CVSSPEQAANYGYTF
>.|TRBV4-2|16|.|TRBJ2-3
TGTGCCAGCCGCCCCGGACTAACGGGCGGCCCAGATACGCAGTATTTT
CASRPGLTGGPDTQYF
>.|TRBV6-2/TRBV6-3|14|.|TRBJ2-2
TGTGCCAGCATAACCGGGATAGGGACCGGGGAGCTGTTTTTT
CASITGIGTGELFF
>.|TRBV29-1|11|.|TRBJ2-7
TGCAGCGCTAGACCTGATTACGAGCGGTACTTC
CSARPDYERYF
>few|TRBV19|15|TRBD1|TRBJ2-7
TGTGCCAGTAGTCCGGGGACAGGGGGTGGCTACGAGCAGTACTTC
CASSPGTGGGYEQYF
>few|TRBV6-1|11|.|TRBJ2-3
TGTGCCAGCAGGCGGGTAGATACCCAGTATTTT
CASRRVDTQYF
>.|TRBV10-3|16|.|TRBJ1-4
TGTGCCATCAGTGGCTCACAGGGTCAGAGTAATGAAAAACTGTTTTTT
CAISGSQGQSNEKLFF
>few|TRBV20-1|15|TRBD2|TRBJ2-3
TGCAGTGCTCCTAGCGGGAGGGAGGGTTACGATACGCAGTATTTT
CSAPSGREGYDTQYF
>once|TRBV12-3/TRBV12-4|11|.|TRBJ1-1
TGTACCAACAGTAGATCCACTGAAGCTTCCTTT
CTNSRSTEASF
>.|TRBV11-2|14|.|TRBJ2-5
TGTGCCAGCAGCTTGACGGGGATATTATTGTTCCAGTATTTC
CASSLTGILLFQYF
>.|TRBV19|17|.|TRBJ1-1
TGTGCCAGTAGTATAGGAGTGGGGGCACCGATGAACACTGAAGCTTTCTTT
CASSIGVGAPMNTEAFF
>few|TRBV11-2|15|TRBD2|TRBJ2-3
TGTGCCAGCAGAGGCGAAGGTAGCGGGAGACGGACGCAGTATTTT
CASRGEGSGRRTQYF
>.|TRBV11-2|16|TRBD1|TRBJ2-1
TGTGCCAGCAGTTTAGCGTGGACAGGCGGCATCAATGAGCAGTTCTTC
CASSLAWTGGINEQFF
>.|TRBV7-3|13|.|TRBJ1-1
TGTGCCAGCAGCTTGGGGGGGCTCACTGAAGCTTTCTTT
CASSLGGLTEAFF
>.|TRBV7-9|13|TRBD2|TRBJ2-7
TGTGCCAGCAGCATGAGGACTAGCTCAGGGCAGTACTTT
CASSMRTSSGQYF
>many|TRBV29-1|17|TRBD2|TRBJ2-7
TGCAGCGTTGAAGAGTACGCGGGAGCAGTAGTAAAGCGCGAGCAGTACTTC
CSVEEYAGAVVKREQYF
>.|TRBV24-1|17|.|TRBJ2-1
TGTGCCACCAGTGAACCTGTACTAGTGGGAGTCTACAATGAGCAGTTCTTC
CATSEPVLVGVYNEQFF